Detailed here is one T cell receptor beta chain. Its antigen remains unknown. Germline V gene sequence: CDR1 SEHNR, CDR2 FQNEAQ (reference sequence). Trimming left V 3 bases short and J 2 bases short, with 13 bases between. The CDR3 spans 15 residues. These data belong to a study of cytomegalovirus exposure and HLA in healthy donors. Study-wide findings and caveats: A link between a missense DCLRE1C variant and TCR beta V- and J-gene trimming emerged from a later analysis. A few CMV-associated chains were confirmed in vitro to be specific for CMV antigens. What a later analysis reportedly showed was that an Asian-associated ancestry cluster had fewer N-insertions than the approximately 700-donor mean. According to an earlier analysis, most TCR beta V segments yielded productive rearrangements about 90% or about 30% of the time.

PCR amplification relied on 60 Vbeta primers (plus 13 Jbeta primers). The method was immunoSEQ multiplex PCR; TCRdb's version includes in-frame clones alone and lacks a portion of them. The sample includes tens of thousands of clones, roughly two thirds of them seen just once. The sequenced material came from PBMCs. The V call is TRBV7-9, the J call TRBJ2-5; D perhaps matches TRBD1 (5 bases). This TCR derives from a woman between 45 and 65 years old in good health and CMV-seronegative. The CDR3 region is CASSFTQGPQETQYF. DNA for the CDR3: TGTGCCAGCAGCTTTACTCAGGGTCCACAAGAGACCCAGTACTTC. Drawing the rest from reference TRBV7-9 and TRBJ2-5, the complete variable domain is DTGVSQNPRHKITKRGQNVTFRCDPISEHNRLYWYRQTLGQGPEFLTYFQNEAQLEKSRLLSDRFSAERPKGSFSTLEIQRTEQGDSAMYLCASSFTQGPQETQYFGPGTRLLVL.